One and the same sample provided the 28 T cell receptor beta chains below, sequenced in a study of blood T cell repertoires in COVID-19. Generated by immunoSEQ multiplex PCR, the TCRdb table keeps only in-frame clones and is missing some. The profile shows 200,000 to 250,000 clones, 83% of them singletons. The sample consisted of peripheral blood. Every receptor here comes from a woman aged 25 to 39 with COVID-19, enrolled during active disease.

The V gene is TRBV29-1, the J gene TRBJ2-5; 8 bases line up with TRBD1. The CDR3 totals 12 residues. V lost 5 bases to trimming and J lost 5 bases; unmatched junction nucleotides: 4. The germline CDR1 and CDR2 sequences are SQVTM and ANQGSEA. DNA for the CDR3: TGCAGCGTTATAGACAGGGGTGAGACCCAGTACTTC. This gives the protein CSVIDRGETQYF.

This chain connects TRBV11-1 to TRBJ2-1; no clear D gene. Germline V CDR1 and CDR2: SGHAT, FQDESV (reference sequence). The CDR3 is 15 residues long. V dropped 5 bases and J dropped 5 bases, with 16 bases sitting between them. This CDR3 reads CASSPRPRPDNEQFF. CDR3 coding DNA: TGTGCCAGCAGCCCTAGGCCGAGGCCGGACAATGAGCAGTTCTTC.

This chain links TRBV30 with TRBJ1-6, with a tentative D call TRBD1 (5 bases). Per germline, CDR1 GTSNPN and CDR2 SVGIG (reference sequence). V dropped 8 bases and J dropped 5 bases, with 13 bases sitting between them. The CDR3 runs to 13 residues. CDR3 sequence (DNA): TGTGCCGGAACCGGGACTGATAATTCACCCCTCCACTTT. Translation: CAGTGTDNSPLHF.

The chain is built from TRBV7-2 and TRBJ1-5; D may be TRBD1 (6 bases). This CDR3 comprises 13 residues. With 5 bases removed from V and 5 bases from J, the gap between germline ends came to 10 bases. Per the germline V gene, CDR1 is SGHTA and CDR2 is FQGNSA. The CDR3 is CASSTRTDQPQHF. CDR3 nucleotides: TGTGCCAGCAGCACCCGGACAGATCAGCCCCAGCATTTT.

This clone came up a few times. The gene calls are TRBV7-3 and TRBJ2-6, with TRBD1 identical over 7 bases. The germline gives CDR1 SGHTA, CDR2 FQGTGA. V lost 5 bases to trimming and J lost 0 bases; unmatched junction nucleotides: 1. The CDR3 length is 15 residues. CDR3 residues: CASSPGGSGANVLTF. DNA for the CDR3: TGTGCCAGCAGCCCAGGGGGCTCTGGGGCCAACGTCCTGACTTTC.

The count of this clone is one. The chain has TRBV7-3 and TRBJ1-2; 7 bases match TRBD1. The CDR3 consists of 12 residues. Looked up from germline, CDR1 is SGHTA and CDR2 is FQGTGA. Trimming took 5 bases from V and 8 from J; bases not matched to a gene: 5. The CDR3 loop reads CASSEQGRGYTF. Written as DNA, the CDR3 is TGTGCCAGCAGCGAACAGGGGCGAGGCTACACCTTC.

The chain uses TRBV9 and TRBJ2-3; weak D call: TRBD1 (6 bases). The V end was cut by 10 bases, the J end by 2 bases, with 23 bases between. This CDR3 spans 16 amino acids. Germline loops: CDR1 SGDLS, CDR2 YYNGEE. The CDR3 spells CASSGRGLFPTDTQYF. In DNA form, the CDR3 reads TGTGCCTCCTCGGGCAGGGGCCTCTTTCCCACAGATACGCAGTATTTT.

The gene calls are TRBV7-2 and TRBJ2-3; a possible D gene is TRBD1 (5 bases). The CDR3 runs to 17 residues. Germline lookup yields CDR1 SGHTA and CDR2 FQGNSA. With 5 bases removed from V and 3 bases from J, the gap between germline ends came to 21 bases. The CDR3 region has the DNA TGTGCCAGCAGCCCAGATACAGGACACTTGGGAACAGATACGCAGTATTTT. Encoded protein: CASSPDTGHLGTDTQYF.

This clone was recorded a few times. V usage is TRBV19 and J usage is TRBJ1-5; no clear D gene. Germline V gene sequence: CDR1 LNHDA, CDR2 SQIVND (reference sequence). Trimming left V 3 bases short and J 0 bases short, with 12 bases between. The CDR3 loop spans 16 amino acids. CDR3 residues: CASSMPGTYSNQPQHF. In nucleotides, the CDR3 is TGTGCCAGTAGTATGCCAGGTACTTATAGCAATCAGCCCCAGCATTTT.

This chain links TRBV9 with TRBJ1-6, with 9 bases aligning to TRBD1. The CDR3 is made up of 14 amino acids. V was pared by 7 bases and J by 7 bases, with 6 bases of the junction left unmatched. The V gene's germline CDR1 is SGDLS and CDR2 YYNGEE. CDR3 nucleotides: TGTGCCAGCGGAGGGACAGGGACGAATTCACCCCTCCACTTT. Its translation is CASGGTGTNSPLHF.

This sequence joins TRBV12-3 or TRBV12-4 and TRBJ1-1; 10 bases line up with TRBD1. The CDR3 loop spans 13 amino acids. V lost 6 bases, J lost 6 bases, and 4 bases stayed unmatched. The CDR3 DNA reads TGTGCCAGCAGAATCGGACAGGGGGCTGAAGCTTTCTTT. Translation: CASRIGQGAEAFF.

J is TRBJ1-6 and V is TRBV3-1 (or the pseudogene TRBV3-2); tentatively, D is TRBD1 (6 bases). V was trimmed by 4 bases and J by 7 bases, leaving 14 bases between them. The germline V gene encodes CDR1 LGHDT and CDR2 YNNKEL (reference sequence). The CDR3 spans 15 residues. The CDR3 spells CASSPERGTNSPLHF. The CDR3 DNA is TGTGCCAGCAGCCCGGAGAGGGGGACCAATTCACCCCTCCACTTT.

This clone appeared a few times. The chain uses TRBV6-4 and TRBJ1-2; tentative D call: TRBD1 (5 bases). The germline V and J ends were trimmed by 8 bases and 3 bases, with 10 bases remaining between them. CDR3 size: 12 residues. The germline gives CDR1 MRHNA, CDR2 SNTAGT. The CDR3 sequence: CASAGSDYGYTF. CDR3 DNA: TGTGCCAGCGCAGGGTCGGACTATGGCTACACCTTC.

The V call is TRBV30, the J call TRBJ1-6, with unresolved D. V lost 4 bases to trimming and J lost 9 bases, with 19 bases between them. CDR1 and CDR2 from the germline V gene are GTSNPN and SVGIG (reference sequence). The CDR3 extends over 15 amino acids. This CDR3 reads CAWKKELSVSSPLHF. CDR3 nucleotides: TGTGCCTGGAAAAAGGAGCTCTCCGTCAGTTCACCCCTCCACTTT.

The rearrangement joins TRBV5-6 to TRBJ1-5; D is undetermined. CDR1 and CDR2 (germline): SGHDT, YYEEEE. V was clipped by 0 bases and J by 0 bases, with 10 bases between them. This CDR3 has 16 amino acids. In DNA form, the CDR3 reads TGTGCCAGCAGCTTGGGAGGGTACCTTAGCAATCAGCCCCAGCATTTT. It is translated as CASSLGGYLSNQPQHF. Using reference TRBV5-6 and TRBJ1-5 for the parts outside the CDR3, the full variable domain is DAGVTQSPTHLIKTRGQQVTLRCSPKSGHDTVSWYQQALGQGPQFIFQYYEEEERQRGNFPDRFSGHQFPNYSSELNVNALLLGDSALYLCASSLGGYLSNQPQHFGDGTRLSIL.

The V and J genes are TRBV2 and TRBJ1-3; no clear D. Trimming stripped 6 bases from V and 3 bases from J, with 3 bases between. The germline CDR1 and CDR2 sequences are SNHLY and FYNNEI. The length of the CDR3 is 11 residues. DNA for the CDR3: TGTGCCAGCAGCGTTGGAAACACCATATATTTT. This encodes CASSVGNTIYF.

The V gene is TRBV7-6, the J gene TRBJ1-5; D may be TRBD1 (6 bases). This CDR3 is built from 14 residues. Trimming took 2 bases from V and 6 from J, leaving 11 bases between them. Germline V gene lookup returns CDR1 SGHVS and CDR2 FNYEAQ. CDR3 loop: CASSLREGGQPQHF. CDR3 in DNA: TGTGCCAGCAGCTTAAGGGAAGGGGGTCAGCCCCAGCATTTT.

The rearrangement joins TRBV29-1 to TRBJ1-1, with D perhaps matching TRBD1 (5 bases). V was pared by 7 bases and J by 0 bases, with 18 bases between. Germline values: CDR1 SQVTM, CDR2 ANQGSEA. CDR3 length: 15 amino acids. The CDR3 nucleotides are TGCAGCGCCCTAAGAGGGCGGGGCCTGAACACTGAAGCTTTCTTT. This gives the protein CSALRGRGLNTEAFF.

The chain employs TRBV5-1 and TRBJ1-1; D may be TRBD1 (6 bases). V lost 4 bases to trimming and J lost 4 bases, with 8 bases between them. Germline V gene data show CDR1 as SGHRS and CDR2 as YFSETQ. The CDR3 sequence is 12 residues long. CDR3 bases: TGCGCCAGCAGCCAAGGGGGCACTGAAGCTTTCTTT. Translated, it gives CASSQGGTEAFF.

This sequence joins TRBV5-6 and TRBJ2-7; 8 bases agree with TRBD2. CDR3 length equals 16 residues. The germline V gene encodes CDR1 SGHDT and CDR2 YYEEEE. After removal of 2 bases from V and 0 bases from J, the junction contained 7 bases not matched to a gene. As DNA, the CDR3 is TGTGCCAGCAGCTTTTTTTCCGGGACTAGCTCCTACGAGCAGTACTTC. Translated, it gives CASSFFSGTSSYEQYF.

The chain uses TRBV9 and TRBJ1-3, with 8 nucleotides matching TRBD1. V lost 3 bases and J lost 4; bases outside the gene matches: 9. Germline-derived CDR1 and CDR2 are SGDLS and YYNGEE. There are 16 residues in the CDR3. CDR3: CASSARQGLQGNTIYF. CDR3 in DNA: TGTGCCAGCAGCGCCCGACAGGGGCTCCAAGGAAACACCATATATTTT.

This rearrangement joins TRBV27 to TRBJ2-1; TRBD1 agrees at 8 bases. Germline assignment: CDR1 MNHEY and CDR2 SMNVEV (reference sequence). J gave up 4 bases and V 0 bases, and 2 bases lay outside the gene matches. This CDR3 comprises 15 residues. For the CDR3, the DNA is TGTGCCAGCAGTTTATCCGGGACAGGATACAATGAGCAGTTCTTC. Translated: CASSLSGTGYNEQFF.

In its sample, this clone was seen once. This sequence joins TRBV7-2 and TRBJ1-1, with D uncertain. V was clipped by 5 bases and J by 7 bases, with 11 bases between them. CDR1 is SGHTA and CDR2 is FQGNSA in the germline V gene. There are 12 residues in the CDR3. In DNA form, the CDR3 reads TGTGCCAGCAGCACGCGGGCGGGTGAAGCTTTCTTT. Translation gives CASSTRAGEAFF.

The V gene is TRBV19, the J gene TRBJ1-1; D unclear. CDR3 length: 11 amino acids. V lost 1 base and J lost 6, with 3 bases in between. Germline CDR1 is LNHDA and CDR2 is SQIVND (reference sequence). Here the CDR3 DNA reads TGTGCCAGTAGTATAGCTGCTGAAGCTTTCTTT. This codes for CASSIAAEAFF. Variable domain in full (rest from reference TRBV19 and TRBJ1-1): DGGITQSPKYLFRKEGQNVTLSCEQNLNHDAMYWYRQDPGQGLRLIYYSQIVNDFQKGDIAEGYSVSREKKESFPLTVTSAQKNPTAFYLCASSIAAEAFFGQGTRLTVV.

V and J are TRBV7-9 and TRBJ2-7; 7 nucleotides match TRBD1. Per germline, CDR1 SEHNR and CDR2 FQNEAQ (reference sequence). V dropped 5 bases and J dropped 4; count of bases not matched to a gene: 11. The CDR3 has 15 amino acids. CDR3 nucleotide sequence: TGTGCCAGCAGCCTGTCGAGGGGGCCTTTTTACGAGCAGTACTTC. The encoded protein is CASSLSRGPFYEQYF.

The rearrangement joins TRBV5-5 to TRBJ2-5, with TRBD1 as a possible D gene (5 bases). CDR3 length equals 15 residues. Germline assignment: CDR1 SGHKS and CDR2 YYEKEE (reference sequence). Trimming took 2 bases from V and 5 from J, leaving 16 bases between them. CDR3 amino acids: CASSFLTESHETQYF. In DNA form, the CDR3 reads TGTGCCAGCAGCTTTTTGACAGAATCCCACGAGACCCAGTACTTC.

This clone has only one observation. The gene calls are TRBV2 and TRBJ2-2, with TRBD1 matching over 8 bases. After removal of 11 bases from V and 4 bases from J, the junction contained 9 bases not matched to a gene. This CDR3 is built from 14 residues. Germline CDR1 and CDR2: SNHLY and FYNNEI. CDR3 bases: TGTGCCTGTCGGGAACAGGGGGTCACCGGGGAGCTGTTTTTT. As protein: CACREQGVTGELFF.

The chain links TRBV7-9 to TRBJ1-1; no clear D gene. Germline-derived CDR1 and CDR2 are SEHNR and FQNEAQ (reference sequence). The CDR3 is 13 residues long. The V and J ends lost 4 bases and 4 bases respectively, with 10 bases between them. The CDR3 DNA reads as TGTGCCAGCAGCTCGAGGGTGGCCACTGAAGCTTTCTTT. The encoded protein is CASSSRVATEAFF. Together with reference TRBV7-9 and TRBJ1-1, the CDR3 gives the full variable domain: DTGVSQNPRHKITKRGQNVTFRCDPISEHNRLYWYRQTLGQGPEFLTYFQNEAQLEKSRLLSDRFSAERPKGSFSTLEIQRTEQGDSAMYLCASSSRVATEAFFGQGTRLTVV.